This entry describes one T cell receptor (beta chain). The sample belongs to a study of OX40 agonist ivuxolimab in advanced cancers. Looking at the study overall: Patients' therapy was ivuxolimab, an antibody that acts as an agonist of OX40 (CD134).

Germline V gene lookup returns CDR1 WSHSY and CDR2 SAAADI. This CDR3 spans 12 amino acids. The V end was cut by 5 bases, the J end by 7 bases, with 12 bases between. The assay was immunoSEQ multiplex PCR, and TCRdb's table has in-frame clones only and misses some. This sample has 26,000 or so clones, with 85% to 90% found just once. The sample was CD4+ or CD8+ T cells sorted from blood, taken in a trial of the OX40 agonist ivuxolimab. This receptor was identified in an adult with an advanced solid tumor such as melanoma, head and neck, liver or kidney cancer. This rearrangement joins TRBV10-2 to TRBJ2-7; D not certain. The CDR3 DNA reads as TGCGCCAGCAGTCGGGCGTTAGGGGAGCAGTACTTC. Translated, it gives CASSRALGEQYF.